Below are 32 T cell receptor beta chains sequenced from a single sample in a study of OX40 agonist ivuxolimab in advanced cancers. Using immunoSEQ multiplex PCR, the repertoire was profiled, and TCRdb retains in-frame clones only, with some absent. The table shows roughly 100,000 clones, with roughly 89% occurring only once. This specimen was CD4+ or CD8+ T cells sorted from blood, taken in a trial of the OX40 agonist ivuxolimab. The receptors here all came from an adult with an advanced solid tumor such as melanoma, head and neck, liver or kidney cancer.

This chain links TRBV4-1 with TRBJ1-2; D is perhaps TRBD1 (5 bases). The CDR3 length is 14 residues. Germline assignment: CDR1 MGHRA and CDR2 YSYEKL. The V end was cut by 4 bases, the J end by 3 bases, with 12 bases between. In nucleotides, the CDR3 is TGCGCCAGCAGCCGGGGGGGGACCTACTATGGCTACACCTTC. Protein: CASSRGGTYYGYTF.

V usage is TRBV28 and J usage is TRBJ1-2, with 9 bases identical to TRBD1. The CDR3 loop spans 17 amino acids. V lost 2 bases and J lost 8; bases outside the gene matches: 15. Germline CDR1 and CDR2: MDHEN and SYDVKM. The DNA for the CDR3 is TGTGCCAGCAGTTTAGGGACCTTAACAGGGGGCGGCAAAGGCTACACCTTC. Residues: CASSLGTLTGGGKGYTF.

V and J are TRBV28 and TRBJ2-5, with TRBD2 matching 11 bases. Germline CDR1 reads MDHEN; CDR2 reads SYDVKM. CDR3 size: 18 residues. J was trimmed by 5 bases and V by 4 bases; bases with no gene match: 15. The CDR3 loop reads CASSSMIGTSGRGETQYF. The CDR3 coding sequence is TGTGCCAGCAGTTCTATGATAGGGACTAGCGGAAGAGGGGAGACCCAGTACTTC.

CDR3 in DNA: TGTGCCAGCAGCGTAGGGTGGGACAGGGAGTTCTATGGCTACACCTTC. It specifies CASSVGWDREFYGYTF. The chain carries TRBV9 and TRBJ1-2; 9 bases are a match to TRBD1. Germline CDR1 and CDR2: SGDLS and YYNGEE. The CDR3 consists of 16 residues. J lost 4 bases, V lost 0 bases, and 7 bases had no gene match.

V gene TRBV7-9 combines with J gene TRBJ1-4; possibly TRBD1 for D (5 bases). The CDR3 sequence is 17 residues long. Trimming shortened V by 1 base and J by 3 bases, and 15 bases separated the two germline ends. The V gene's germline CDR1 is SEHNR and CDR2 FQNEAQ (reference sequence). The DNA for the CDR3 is TGTGCCAGCAGCTTAGTTCGGGCAGGGCGGTCTAATGAAAAACTGTTTTTT. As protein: CASSLVRAGRSNEKLFF.

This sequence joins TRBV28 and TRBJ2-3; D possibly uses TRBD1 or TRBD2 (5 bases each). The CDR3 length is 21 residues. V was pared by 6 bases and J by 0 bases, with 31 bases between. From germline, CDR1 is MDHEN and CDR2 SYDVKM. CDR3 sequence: CASRTVGRQSVLGESTDTQYF. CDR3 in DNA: TGTGCCAGCAGGACGGTGGGCAGGCAGAGTGTCTTGGGGGAGAGCACAGATACGCAGTATTTT.

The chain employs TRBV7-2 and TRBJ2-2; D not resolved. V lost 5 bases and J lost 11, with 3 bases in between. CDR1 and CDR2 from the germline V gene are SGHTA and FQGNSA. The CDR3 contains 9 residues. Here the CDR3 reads CASSPELFF. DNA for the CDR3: TGTGCCAGCAGCCCAGAGCTGTTTTTT. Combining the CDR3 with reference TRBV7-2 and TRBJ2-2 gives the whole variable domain GAGVSQSPSNKVTEKGKDVELRCDPISGHTALYWYRQSLGQGLEFLIYFQGNSAPDKSGLPSDRFSAERTGGSVSTLTIQRTQQEDSAVYLCASSPELFFGEGSRLTVL.

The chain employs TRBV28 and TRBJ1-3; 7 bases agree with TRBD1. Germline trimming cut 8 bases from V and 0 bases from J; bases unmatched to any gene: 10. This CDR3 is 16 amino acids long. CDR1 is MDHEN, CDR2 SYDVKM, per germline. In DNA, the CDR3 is TGTGCCAGCTCCCCTAGGGACAGAGCCTCTGGAAACACCATATATTTT. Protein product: CASSPRDRASGNTIYF.

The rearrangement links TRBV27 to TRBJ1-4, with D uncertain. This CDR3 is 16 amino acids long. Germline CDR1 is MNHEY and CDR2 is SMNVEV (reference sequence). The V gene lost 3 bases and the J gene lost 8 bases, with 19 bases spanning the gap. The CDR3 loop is CASSFPGKRVGEKLFF. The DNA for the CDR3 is TGTGCCAGCAGTTTCCCGGGGAAAAGGGTCGGGGAAAAACTGTTTTTT.

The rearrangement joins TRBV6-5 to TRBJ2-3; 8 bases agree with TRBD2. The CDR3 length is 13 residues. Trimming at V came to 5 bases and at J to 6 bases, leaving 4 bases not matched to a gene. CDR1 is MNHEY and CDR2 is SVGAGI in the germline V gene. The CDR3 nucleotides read TGTGCCAGCAGTGGAAGACTAGCGGATACGCAGTATTTT. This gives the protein CASSGRLADTQYF.

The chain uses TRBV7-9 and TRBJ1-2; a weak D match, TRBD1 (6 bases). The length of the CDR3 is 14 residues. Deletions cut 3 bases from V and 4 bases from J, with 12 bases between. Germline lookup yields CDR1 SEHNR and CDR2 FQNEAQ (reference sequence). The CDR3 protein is CASSLGGQSYGYTF. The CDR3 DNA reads TGTGCCAGCAGCTTGGGGGGGCAATCCTATGGCTACACCTTC.

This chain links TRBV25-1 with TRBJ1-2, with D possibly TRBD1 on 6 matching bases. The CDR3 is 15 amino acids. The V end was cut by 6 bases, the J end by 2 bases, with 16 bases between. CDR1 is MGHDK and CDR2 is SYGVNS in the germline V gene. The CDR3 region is CASRAGQGINYGYTF. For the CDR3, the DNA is TGTGCCAGCAGGGCGGGCCAGGGGATAAACTATGGCTACACCTTC.

DNA of the CDR3: TGTGCCAGCAGCCCCCGGGACAGGGGCTACGAGCAGTACTTC. Translation: CASSPRDRGYEQYF. This chain links TRBV11-3 with TRBJ2-7; TRBD1 matches 10 bases. Per the germline V gene, CDR1 is SGHNT and CDR2 is YENEEA. V shed 5 bases and J 3 bases; nucleotides not matched to a gene: 4. The CDR3 sequence is 14 residues long.

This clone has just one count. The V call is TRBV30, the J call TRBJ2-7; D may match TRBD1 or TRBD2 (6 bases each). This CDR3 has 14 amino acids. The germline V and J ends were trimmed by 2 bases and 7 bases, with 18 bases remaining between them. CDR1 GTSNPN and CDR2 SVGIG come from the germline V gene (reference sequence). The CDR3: CAWSHGGPEGEQYF. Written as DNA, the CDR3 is TGTGCCTGGAGTCACGGGGGCCCGGAGGGGGAGCAGTACTTC.

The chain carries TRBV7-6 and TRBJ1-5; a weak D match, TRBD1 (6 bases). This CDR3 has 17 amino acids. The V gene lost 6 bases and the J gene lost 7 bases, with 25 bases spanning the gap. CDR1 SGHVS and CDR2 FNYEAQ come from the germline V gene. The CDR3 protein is CASSFSITGYAGQPQHF. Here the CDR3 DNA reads TGTGCCAGCAGTTTTAGCATTACAGGGTATGCAGGACAGCCCCAGCATTTT.

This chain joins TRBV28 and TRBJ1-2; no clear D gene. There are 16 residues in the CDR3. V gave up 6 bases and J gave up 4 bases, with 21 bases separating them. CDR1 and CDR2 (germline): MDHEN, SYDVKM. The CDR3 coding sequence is TGTGCCAGCAGGACCGAACTGACTGCCCGAGGCTATGGCTACACCTTC. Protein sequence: CASRTELTARGYGYTF.

The DNA of the CDR3 is TGTGCCACCAGCAGATCCGGGTTTCGCAAAAACATTCAGTACTTC. Its protein is CATSRSGFRKNIQYF. This chain connects TRBV15 to TRBJ2-4; D remains ambiguous. The CDR3 consists of 15 residues. CDR1 is LNHNV and CDR2 is YYDKDF in the germline V gene (reference sequence). Trimming removed 2 bases at V and 3 bases at J, with 11 bases between.

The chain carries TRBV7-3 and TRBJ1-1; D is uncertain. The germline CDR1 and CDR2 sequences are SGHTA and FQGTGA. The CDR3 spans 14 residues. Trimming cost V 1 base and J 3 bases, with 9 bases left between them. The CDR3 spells CASSLRVGDTEAFF. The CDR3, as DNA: TGTGCCAGCAGCTTAAGGGTTGGTGACACTGAAGCTTTCTTT.

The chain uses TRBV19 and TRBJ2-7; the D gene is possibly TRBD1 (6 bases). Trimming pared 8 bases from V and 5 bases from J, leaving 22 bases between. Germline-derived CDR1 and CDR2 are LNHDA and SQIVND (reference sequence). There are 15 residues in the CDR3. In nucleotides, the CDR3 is TGTGCCAGTTCAGAACAGGGTTTCGGGGAAAACGAGCAGTACTTC. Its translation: CASSEQGFGENEQYF. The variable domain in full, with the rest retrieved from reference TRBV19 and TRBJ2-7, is DGGITQSPKYLFRKEGQNVTLSCEQNLNHDAMYWYRQDPGQGLRLIYYSQIVNDFQKGDIAEGYSVSREKKESFPLTVTSAQKNPTAFYLCASSEQGFGENEQYFGPGTRLTVT.

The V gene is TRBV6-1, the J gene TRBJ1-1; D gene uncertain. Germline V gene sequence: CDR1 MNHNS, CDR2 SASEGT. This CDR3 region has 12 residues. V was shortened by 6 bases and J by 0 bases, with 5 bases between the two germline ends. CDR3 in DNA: TGTGCCAGCAGACTTTTGAACACTGAAGCTTTCTTT. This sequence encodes CASRLLNTEAFF.

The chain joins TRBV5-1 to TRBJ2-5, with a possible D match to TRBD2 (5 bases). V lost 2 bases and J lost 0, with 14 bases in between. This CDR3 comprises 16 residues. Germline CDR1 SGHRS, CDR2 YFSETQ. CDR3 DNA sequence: TGCGCCAGCAGCTTAGGAGGAACACTACACCAAGAGACCCAGTACTTC. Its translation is CASSLGGTLHQETQYF.

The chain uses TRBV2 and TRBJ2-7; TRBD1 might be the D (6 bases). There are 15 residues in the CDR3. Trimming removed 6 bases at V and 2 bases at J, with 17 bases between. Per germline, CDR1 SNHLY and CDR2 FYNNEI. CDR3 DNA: TGTGCCAGCAGGCAGAGGCAGGGGATTACCTACGAGCAGTACTTC. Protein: CASRQRQGITYEQYF.

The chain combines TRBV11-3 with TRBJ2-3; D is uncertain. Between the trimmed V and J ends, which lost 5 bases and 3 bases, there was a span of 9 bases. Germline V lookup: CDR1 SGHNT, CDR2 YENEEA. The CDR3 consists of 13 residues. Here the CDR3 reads CASSVLRTDTQYF. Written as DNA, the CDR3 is TGTGCCAGCAGCGTCCTAAGGACAGATACGCAGTATTTT. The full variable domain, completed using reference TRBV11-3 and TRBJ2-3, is EAGVVQSPRYKIIEKKQPVAFWCNPISGHNTLYWYLQNLGQGPELLIRYENEEAVDDSQLPKDRFSAERLKGVDSTLKIQPAELGDSAVYLCASSVLRTDTQYFGPGTRLTVL.

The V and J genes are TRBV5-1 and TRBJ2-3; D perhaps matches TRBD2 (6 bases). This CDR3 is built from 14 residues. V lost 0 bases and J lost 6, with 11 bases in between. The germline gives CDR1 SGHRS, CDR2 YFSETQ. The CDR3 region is CASSLGGTSDTQYF. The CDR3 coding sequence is TGCGCCAGCAGCTTGGGGGGGACTTCGGATACGCAGTATTTT.

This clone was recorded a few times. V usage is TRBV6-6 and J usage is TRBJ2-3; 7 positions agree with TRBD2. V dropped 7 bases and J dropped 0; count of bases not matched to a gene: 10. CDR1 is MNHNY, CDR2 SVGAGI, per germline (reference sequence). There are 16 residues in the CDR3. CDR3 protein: CASNQLADRSTDTQYF. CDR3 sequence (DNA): TGTGCCAGCAACCAGCTAGCGGACCGAAGCACAGATACGCAGTATTTT.

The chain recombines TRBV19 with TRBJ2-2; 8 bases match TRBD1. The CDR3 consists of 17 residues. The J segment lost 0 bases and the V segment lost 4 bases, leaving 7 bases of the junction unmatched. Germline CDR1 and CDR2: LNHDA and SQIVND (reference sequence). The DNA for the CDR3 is TGTGCCAGTAGTAGGGACAGGACCCTAACGAACACCGGGGAGCTGTTTTTT. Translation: CASSRDRTLTNTGELFF.

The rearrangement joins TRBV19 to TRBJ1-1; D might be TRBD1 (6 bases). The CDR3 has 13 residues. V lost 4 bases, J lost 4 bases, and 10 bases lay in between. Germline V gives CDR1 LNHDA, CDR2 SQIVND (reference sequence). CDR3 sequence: CASSTARGTEAFF. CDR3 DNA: TGTGCCAGTAGTACGGCCAGGGGCACTGAAGCTTTCTTT.

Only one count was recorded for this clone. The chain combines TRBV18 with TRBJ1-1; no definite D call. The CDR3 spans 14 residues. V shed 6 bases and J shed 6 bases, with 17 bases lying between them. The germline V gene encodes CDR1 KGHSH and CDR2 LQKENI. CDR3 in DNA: TGTGCCAGCTCCAACGACCGGGTTCAGGCTGAAGCTTTCTTT. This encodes CASSNDRVQAEAFF. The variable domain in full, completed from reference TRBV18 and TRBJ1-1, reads NAGVMQNPRHLVRRRGQEARLRCSPMKGHSHVYWYRQLPEEGLKFMVYLQKENIIDESGMPKERFSAEFPKEGPSILRIQQVVRGDSAAYFCASSNDRVQAEAFFGQGTRLTVV.

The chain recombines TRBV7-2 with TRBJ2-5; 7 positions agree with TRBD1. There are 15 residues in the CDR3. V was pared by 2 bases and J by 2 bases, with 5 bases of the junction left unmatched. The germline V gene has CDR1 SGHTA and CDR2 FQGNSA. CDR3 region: CASSLLGTEQETQYF. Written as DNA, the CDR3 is TGTGCCAGCAGCTTACTTGGGACAGAGCAAGAGACCCAGTACTTC. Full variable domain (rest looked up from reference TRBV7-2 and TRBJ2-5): GAGVSQSPSNKVTEKGKDVELRCDPISGHTALYWYRQSLGQGLEFLIYFQGNSAPDKSGLPSDRFSAERTGGSVSTLTIQRTQQEDSAVYLCASSLLGTEQETQYFGPGTRLLVL.

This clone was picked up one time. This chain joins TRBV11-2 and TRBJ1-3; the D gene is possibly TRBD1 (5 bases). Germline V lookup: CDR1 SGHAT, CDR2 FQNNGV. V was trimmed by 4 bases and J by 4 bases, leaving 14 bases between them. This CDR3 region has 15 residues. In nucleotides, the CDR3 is TGTGCCAGCAGCTCAACAGGAGGAGTAGGAAACACCATATATTTT. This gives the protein CASSSTGGVGNTIYF.

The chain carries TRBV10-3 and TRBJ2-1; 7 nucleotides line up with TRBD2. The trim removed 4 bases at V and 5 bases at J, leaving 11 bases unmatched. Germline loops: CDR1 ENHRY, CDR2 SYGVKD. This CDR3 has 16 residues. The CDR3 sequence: CAISATASGVNNEQFF. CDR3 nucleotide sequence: TGTGCCATCAGTGCCACGGCTAGCGGTGTGAACAATGAGCAGTTCTTC.

CDR3 DNA sequence: TGTGCCAGCAGCGATGGGGCTGTGGATTACGAGCAGTACTTC. Its translation is CASSDGAVDYEQYF. The V call is TRBV9, the J call TRBJ2-7; possibly TRBD1 for D (5 bases). With 3 bases removed from V and 4 bases from J, the gap between germline ends came to 14 bases. Per germline, CDR1 SGDLS and CDR2 YYNGEE. The CDR3 sequence is 14 residues long.